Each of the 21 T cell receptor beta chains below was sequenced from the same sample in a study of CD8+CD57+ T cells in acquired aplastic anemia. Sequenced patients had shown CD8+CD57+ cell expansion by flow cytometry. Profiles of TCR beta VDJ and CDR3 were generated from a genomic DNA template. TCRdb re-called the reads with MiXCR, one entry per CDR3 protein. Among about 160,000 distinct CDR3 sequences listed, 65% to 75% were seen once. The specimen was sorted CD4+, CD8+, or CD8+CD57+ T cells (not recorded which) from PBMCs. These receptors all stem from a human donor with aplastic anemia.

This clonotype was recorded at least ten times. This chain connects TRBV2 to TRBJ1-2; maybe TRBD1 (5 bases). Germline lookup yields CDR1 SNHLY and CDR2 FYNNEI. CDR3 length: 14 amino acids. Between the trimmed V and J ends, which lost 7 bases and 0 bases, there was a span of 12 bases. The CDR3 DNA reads TGTGCCAGCATGGGCAGGGAGGCTAACTATGGCTACACCTTC. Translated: CASMGREANYGYTF.

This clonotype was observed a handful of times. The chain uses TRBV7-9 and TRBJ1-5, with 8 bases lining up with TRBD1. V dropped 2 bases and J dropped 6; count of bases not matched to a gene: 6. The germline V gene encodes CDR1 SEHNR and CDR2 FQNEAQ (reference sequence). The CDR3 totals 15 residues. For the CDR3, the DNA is TGTGCCAGCAGCTTAAATTCAGGGGGCGGTCAGCCCCAGCATTTT. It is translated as CASSLNSGGGQPQHF.

This CDR3 reads CSDVSENTEAFF. CDR3 sequence (DNA): TGCAGCGATGTATCCGAGAACACTGAAGCTTTCTTT. This rearrangement joins TRBV29-1 to TRBJ1-1; D call uncertain. CDR1 is SQVTM, CDR2 ANQGSEA, per germline. Trimming took off 7 bases at V and 1 base at J, with 10 bases between the two ends. CDR3 length: 12 amino acids.

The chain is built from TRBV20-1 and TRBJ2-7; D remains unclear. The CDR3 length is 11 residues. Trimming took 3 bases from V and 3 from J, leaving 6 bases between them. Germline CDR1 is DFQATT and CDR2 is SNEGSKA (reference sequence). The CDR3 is CSARGDYEQYF. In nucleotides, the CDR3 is TGCAGTGCTAGGGGTGACTACGAGCAGTACTTC.

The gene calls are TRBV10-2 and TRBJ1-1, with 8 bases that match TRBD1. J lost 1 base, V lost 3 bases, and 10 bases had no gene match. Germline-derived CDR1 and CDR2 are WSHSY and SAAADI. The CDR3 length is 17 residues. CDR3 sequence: CASSERTGIGGNTEAFF. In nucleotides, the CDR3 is TGCGCCAGCAGTGAAAGGACAGGGATTGGGGGGAACACTGAAGCTTTCTTT.

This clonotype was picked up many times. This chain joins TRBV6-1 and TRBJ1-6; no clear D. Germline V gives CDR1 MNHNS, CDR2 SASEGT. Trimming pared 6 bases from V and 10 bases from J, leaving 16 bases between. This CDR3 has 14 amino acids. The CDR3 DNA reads TGTGCCAGCAGCCGGGAACTGGGGAACTCACCCCTCCACTTT. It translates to CASSRELGNSPLHF.

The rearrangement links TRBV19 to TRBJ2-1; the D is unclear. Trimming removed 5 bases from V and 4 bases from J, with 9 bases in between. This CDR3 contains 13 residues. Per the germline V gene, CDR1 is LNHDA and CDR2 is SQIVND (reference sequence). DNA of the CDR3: TGTGCCAGTAGTGTCGGGCGGTACAATGAGCAGTTCTTC. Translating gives CASSVGRYNEQFF.

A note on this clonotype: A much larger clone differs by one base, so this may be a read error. DNA for the CDR3: TGTGCCAGCAGTGAAGCTCCGGGACGGGGTAATCAGCCCCAGCATTTT. This sequence encodes CASSEAPGRGNQPQHF. The chain joins TRBV6-1 to TRBJ1-5; TRBD1 is a possible D gene (5 bases). Germline V gene data show CDR1 as MNHNS and CDR2 as SASEGT. The germline V and J ends were trimmed by 0 bases and 4 bases, with 13 bases remaining between them. This CDR3 contains 16 residues.

CDR3 amino acids: CSAETPITDTQYF. CDR3 DNA: TGCAGTGCCGAGACACCTATCACAGATACGCAGTATTTT. The genes are TRBV20-1 and TRBJ2-3; D remains unclear. The CDR3 contains 13 residues. V was pared by 6 bases and J by 2 bases, with 12 bases between. Germline V gives CDR1 DFQATT, CDR2 SNEGSKA (reference sequence).

The CDR3 DNA is TGTGCCAGCACCCAGAGGCCTGGGACCGGGGAGCTGTTTTTT. This translates into CASTQRPGTGELFF. V usage is TRBV11-2 and J usage is TRBJ2-2; D unclear. This CDR3 spans 14 amino acids. The V gene's germline CDR1 is SGHAT and CDR2 FQNNGV. The V end was cut by 7 bases, the J end by 5 bases, with 14 bases between.

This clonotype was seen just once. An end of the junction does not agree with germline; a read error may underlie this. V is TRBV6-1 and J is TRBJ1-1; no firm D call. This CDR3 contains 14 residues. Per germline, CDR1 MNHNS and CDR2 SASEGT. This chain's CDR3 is CAISDGIGWTEAFF. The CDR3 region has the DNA TGTGCCATCAGTGACGGAATAGGTTGGACTGAAGCTTTCTTT.

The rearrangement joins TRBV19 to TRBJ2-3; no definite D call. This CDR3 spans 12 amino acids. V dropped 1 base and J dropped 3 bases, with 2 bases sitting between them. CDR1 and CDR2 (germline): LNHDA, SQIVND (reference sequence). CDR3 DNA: TGTGCCAGTAGTATAGGGACAGATACGCAGTATTTT. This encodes CASSIGTDTQYF.

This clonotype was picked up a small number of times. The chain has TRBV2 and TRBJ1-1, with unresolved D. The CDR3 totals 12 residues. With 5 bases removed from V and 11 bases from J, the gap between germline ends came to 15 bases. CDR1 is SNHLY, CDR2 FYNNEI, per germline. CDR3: CASSPRLGTAFF. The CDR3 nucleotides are TGTGCCAGCAGTCCTAGACTGGGAACGGCTTTCTTT.

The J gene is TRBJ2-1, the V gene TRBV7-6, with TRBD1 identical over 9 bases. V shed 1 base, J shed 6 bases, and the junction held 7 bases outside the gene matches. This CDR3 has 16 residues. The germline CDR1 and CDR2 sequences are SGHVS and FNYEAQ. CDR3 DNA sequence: TGTGCCAGCAGCTTAGGTACAGGGGGCTTTAGCAATGAGCAGTTCTTC. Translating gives CASSLGTGGFSNEQFF.

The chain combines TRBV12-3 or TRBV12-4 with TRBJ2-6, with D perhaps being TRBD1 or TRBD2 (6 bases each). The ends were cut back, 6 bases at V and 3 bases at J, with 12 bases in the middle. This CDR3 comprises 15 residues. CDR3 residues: CASSKGGGGANVLTF. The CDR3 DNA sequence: TGTGCCAGCAGCAAGGGGGGTGGTGGGGCCAACGTCCTGACTTTC.

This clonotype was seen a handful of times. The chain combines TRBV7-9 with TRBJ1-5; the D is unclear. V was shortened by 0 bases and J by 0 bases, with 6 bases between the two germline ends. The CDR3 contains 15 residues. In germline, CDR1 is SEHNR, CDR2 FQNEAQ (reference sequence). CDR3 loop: CASSLAGDSNQPQHF. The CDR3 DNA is TGTGCCAGCAGCTTAGCCGGAGATAGCAATCAGCCCCAGCATTTT.

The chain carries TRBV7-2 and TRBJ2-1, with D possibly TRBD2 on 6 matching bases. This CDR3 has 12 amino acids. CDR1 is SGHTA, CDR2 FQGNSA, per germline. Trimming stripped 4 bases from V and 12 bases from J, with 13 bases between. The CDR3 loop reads CASSSFGTGQFF. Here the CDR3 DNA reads TGTGCCAGCAGCTCGTTCGGGACTGGGCAGTTCTTC.

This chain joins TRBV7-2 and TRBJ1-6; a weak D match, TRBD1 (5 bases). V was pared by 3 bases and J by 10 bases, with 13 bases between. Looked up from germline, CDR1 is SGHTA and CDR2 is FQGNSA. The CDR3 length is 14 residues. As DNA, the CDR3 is TGTGCCAGCAGCTTTAATGTCGGGGACTCACCCCTCCACTTT. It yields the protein CASSFNVGDSPLHF.

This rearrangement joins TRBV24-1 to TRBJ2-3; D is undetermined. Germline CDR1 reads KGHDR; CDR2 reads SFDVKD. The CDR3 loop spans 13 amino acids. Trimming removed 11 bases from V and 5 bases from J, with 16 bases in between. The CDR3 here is CASSQDGGDTQYF. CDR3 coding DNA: TGTGCCAGCAGCCAAGATGGCGGAGATACGCAGTATTTT.

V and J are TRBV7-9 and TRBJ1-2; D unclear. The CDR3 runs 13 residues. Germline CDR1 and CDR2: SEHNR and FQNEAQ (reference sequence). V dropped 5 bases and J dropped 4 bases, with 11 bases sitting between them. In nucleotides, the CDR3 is TGTGCCAGCAGCCCCCTGCCAACCTATGGCTACACCTTC. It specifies CASSPLPTYGYTF.

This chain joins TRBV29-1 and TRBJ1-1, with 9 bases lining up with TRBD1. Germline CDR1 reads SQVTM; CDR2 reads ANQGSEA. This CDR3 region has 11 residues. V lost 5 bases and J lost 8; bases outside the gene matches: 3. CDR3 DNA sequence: TGCAGCGTTACAGGGGGCGACGAAGCTTTCTTT. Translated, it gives CSVTGGDEAFF.